The rows below give T cell receptor beta chains drawn from one sample of a study of tumor-infiltrating lymphocytes in primary liver carcinoma. Each CDR3 protein is one row after TCRdb ran MiXCR on the multiplex PCR reads. This table holds fewer than 350,000 distinct CDR3 sequences, roughly 61% found once. Material: peripheral blood. The receptors here all came from a man in his forties or fifties with primary liver carcinoma and hepatitis B virus infection. Both conserved end residues are part of each CDR3. D genes are given only for firm matches. The size field is filled for only some rows; it gives once, few, many or a size class.

j_gene	v_gene	abundance	d_gene	CDR3nt	CDR3aa
TRBJ2-7	TRBV11-2	NA	NA	TGTGCCAGCAGCCCATCGGAAGGGCCAAAGGAACAGTACTTC	CASSPSEGPKEQYF
TRBJ2-5	TRBV6-1	NA	TRBD1	TGTGCCAACAGTTACGGGACAGGGGCCCCTCTTCAAGAGACCCAGTACTTC	CANSYGTGAPLQETQYF
TRBJ2-2	TRBV10-2	NA	NA	TGCGCCAGTACCGGGCGTCGCACCGGGGAGCTGTTTTTT	CASTGRRTGELFF
TRBJ2-5	TRBV7-9	NA	NA	TGTGCCAACAGCTTAAAGGACCCCCAAGAGACCCGGTATTTC	CANSLKDPQETRYF
TRBJ2-1	TRBV11-2	NA	NA	TGTGCTAGCAGCACCCGACATGGACGATTTAATGAACAGTTCTTC	CASSTRHGRFNEQFF
TRBJ2-2	TRBV4-1	many	TRBD2	TGCGCCAGCAGCCAGACCCCGGGACTACCGAACACCGGGGAGCTGTTTTTT	CASSQTPGLPNTGELFF
TRBJ1-1	TRBV6-6	NA	NA	TGTGCCAGCAGTTTACGGGTCCGGGGGTGCGGAAACACTGAAGCTTTCTTT	CASSLRVRGCGNTEAFF
TRBJ2-7	TRBV6-5	many	NA	TGTGCCAGCAGGCCTAGTGGGGACGTCCACTCCTACGAGCAGTACTTC	CASRPSGDVHSYEQYF
TRBJ2-7	TRBV29-1	NA	TRBD2	TGCAGCGCCTCGGGAGGAGGAATTGACGAGCAGTACTTC	CSASGGGIDEQYF
TRBJ1-1	TRBV19	NA	NA	TGTGCCAGTAGTATTATAGGGGGCACTGAAGCTTTCTTT	CASSIIGGTEAFF
TRBJ1-1	TRBV29-1	NA	NA	TGCAGCGTTGTCGAGGGGTGGAGTACTGATGCTTTCTTT	CSVVEGWSTDAFF
TRBJ1-6	TRBV6-5	few	NA	TGTGCCAGCAGCCCGAGACAGAGGAATTCACCCCTCCACTTT	CASSPRQRNSPLHF
TRBJ2-1	TRBV6-2/TRBV6-3	many	TRBD2	TGTGCCAGCAGTTACGGTGGACTAGCGGGACTCAGGAGCTCCTACAATGAGCAGTTCTTC	CASSYGGLAGLRSSYNEQFF
TRBJ1-2	TRBV24-1	NA	NA	TGTGCCACCAATGACCGACTACCGGGCTACACCTTC	CATNDRLPGYTF
TRBJ2-1	TRBV28	NA	TRBD2	TGTGTCAGCAGTTCACCAAGGGGTAGCGGGGAATACAATGAGCAGTCCTTC	CVSSSPRGSGEYNEQSF
TRBJ2-7	TRBV5-1	NA	TRBD2	TGCGCCAGCAACGCGGACTTGGCGGGAGCGGGGGAGCAGTACTTC	CASNADLAGAGEQYF
TRBJ2-1	TRBV29-1	NA	TRBD2	TGTACCGTACTCCTAGCGGGAGTTTTGAATGAGCAGTTCTTC	CTVLLAGVLNEQFF
TRBJ2-7	TRBV6-5	NA	NA	TGTGCCAGCAGTTTCTTCGGGGATCAGGACGAGCAGTACTTC	CASSFFGDQDEQYF
TRBJ2-3	TRBV4-3	few	NA	TGCGCCAGCAGCCAAGATTCGGCATCTAGCACAGATACGCAGTATTTT	CASSQDSASSTDTQYF
TRBJ2-3	TRBV4-2	many	TRBD2	TGTGCCAGCAGCCAAGCGCTAGCGGGATGGGCAGATACGCAGTATTTT	CASSQALAGWADTQYF
TRBJ2-2	TRBV11-2	many	NA	TGTGCCAGCAGCTTTTCAGCAGAGAGGACCGGGGAGCTGTTTTTT	CASSFSAERTGELFF
TRBJ2-7	TRBV4-2	NA	NA	TGTGCCAGCAGCCAAGTTAGCTGGAGTAACTACGAGCAGTACTTC	CASSQVSWSNYEQYF
TRBJ1-5	TRBV5-1	many	NA	TGCGCCAGCAGCTTGGCCCCGGGTAGCAATCAGCCCCAGCATTTT	CASSLAPGSNQPQHF
TRBJ2-2	TRBV6-5	NA	NA	TGTGCCAGCAGCCGCGTACAGGGAAACACCGGGGAGCAGTTTTTT	CASSRVQGNTGEQFF
TRBJ2-4	TRBV19	few	TRBD1	TGTGCCAGTAGTCCCAACCCCGGACAGGCGAAGGTATCCAAAAACATTCAGTACTTC	CASSPNPGQAKVSKNIQYF
TRBJ2-5	TRBV5-1	once	NA	TGCGCCAGCAGCGTCGGACGGATTCAAGAGACCCAGTACTTC	CASSVGRIQETQYF
TRBJ2-1	TRBV11-1	NA	NA	TGTGCCAGCAACCCGGCCGTAACCGACCTTTACAATGAGCAGTTCTTC	CASNPAVTDLYNEQFF
TRBJ2-7	TRBV12-3/TRBV12-4	NA	TRBD2	TGTGCCAGCAGCAAGTCGACTAGCGGGTTTTATAACTACGATCAGTACTTC	CASSKSTSGFYNYDQYF
TRBJ2-4	TRBV29-1	many	NA	TGCAGCGTTCAGGGGGCCAAAAACATTCAGTACTTC	CSVQGAKNIQYF
TRBJ2-7	TRBV11-2	many	TRBD1	TGTGCCAGCAGCTTAGACAGGGGGCACCAATACGAGCAGTACTTC	CASSLDRGHQYEQYF
TRBJ2-3	TRBV7-8	few	NA	TGTGCCAGCAGCTGGGACTCGGGTACGCAGTATTTT	CASSWDSGTQYF
TRBJ2-5	TRBV11-2	NA	TRBD2	TGTGTCAGCAGATGGGGGACTAGCGGGAGCCGCCAAGAGACCCAGTACTTC	CVSRWGTSGSRQETQYF
TRBJ2-7	TRBV6-2/TRBV6-3	many	TRBD2	TGTGCCAGCACGTACTTAGCGGGAGTGTCCTACGAGCAGTACTTC	CASTYLAGVSYEQYF
TRBJ1-2	TRBV30	many	TRBD1	TGTGCCTGGAGTGTGACAGGGGATGGGGGCGGCTACACCTTC	CAWSVTGDGGGYTF
TRBJ2-5	TRBV11-2	NA	NA	TGTGCCAGCAGTCCTCCTTTACGCCAAGAGACTCAGTACTTC	CASSPPLRQETQYF
TRBJ2-7	TRBV6-1	NA	TRBD2	TGTGCCAGCCTGATTAGCGGGGTTGAGGAGCAGTACTTC	CASLISGVEEQYF
TRBJ2-5	TRBV11-2	NA	TRBD2	TGTGCCAGCGGGGGACTACAGGAGACCCAGTACTTC	CASGGLQETQYF
TRBJ2-4	TRBV11-1	NA	TRBD2	TGTGCCAGCAGCTTTCCCGGGACTAGCGTGACCAAAAATATTCAGTACTTC	CASSFPGTSVTKNIQYF
TRBJ2-3	TRBV5-5	NA	NA	TGTGCCAGCAGCTTCGGCGCCATGGGAGATGCGCAGTATTTT	CASSFGAMGDAQYF
TRBJ1-1	TRBV11-2	many	TRBD1	TGTGCCAGCAGCTTAATCCCCTCCGGACAGGGGGGGACTGAAGCTTTCTTT	CASSLIPSGQGGTEAFF
TRBJ2-6	TRBV30	few	NA	TGTGCCTGGAGTACAGGGGCCAACGTCCTGACTTTC	CAWSTGANVLTF
TRBJ2-2	TRBV5-1	NA	NA	TGCGCCAGCAGCTTGAGCGCCGCGAACACCGGGGAGCTGTTTTTT	CASSLSAANTGELFF
TRBJ1-5	TRBV11-2	NA	NA	TGTGCCAGCAGCTTAGAGATGGGGAGCAATCAGCCTCAGCACTTT	CASSLEMGSNQPQHF
TRBJ2-5	TRBV5-8	few	TRBD1	TGTGTCAGCAGCCCGGGGACAGGGGAGACCCAGTACTTC	CVSSPGTGETQYF
TRBJ2-7	TRBV4-3	many	NA	TGCGCCAGCAGCCAAGTTGGCGGCTCCTACGAGCAGTACTTC	CASSQVGGSYEQYF
TRBJ2-7	TRBV12-3/TRBV12-4	few	NA	TGTGCCAGCAGTTATGGGCTGTCCGGCGGGCAGTACTTC	CASSYGLSGGQYF
TRBJ2-1	TRBV5-5	NA	TRBD1	TGTGCCAGCAGCATCCGAATGATAGGGACAGGTGGAGGGCTGCTCTTC	CASSIRMIGTGGGLLF
TRBJ2-7	TRBV6-5	NA	TRBD2	TGTGCCAGCAGTTACTCGGGGGGGTTGGGCTACGAGCAGTACTTC	CASSYSGGLGYEQYF
TRBJ2-7	TRBV12-3/TRBV12-4	once	NA	TGTGCCAGCGGTTTCGGGAACTACGAGCAGTACTTC	CASGFGNYEQYF
TRBJ2-7	TRBV5-8	NA	NA	TGTGCCAGCAGCCCGGGACAATACTACGAGCAGTACTTC	CASSPGQYYEQYF
TRBJ1-5	TRBV6-5	NA	NA	TGTGCCAGCGCTGTGAATGGAAATAGCAATCAGCCCCAGCATTTT	CASAVNGNSNQPQHF
TRBJ2-1	TRBV11-2	NA	NA	TGTGCCAGCAGCATAACAAATGATTTCTCCTACAATGAGCAGTTCTTC	CASSITNDFSYNEQFF
TRBJ2-7	TRBV11-2	medium-sized	NA	TGTGCCAGCAGCTTATACTTACAGGCTTCCTACGAGCAGTACTTC	CASSLYLQASYEQYF
TRBJ2-7	TRBV11-2	NA	NA	TGTGCCAGCAGCTTAGTACTAGGGGATTACGAGCAGCACTTC	CASSLVLGDYEQHF
TRBJ2-4	TRBV6-5	many	NA	TGTGCCAGCAGTAGGGGGGTTGCCAAAAACATTCAGTACTTC	CASSRGVAKNIQYF